These 8 T cell receptor beta chains share one sample of origin, sequenced in a study of identical twins. Each CDR3 protein gets one entry after TCRdb re-called the 5' RACE reads with MiXCR. The table lists hundreds of thousands of distinct CDR3 sequences, around 24% of them singletons. The data also belong to a second study, concerning T cells expressing NK-cell markers.

The sequencing sample was made of CD4+ T cells sorted from blood. These receptors all stem from a woman younger than 35 in good health.

This sequence joins TRBV11-2 and TRBJ2-3, with TRBD2 identical over 9 bases. This CDR3 comprises 15 residues. V gave up 5 bases and J gave up 3 bases; unmatched junction bases: 6. The germline V gene encodes CDR1 SGHAT and CDR2 FQNNGV. DNA of the CDR3: TGTGCCAGCAGCCGCGGCGGGGGGGCGACAGATACGCAGTATTTT. It is translated as CASSRGGGATDTQYF.

V gene TRBV28 combines with J gene TRBJ2-7, with TRBD1 matching 10 bases. J gave up 6 bases and V 2 bases, and 7 bases lay outside the gene matches. The CDR3 loop spans 15 amino acids. In germline, CDR1 is MDHEN, CDR2 SYDVKM. In nucleotides, the CDR3 is TGTGCCAGCAGTTTACCGGGACAGGGGATTCTCGAGCAGTACTTC. This sequence encodes CASSLPGQGILEQYF.

This clonotype was counted only a few times. V and J are TRBV7-3 and TRBJ2-1; no clear D gene. Looked up from germline, CDR1 is SGHTA and CDR2 is FQGTGA. The CDR3 totals 14 residues. V gave up 5 bases and J gave up 3 bases, with 11 bases separating them. The CDR3 DNA is TGTGCCAGCAGCAGGGTCCCGCTCTACAATGAGCAGTTCTTC. Translation: CASSRVPLYNEQFF.

This clonotype showed up just once. The chain joins TRBV19 to TRBJ2-7; 10 bases agree with TRBD2. V shed 3 bases and J 5 bases; nucleotides not matched to a gene: 7. The CDR3 sequence is 15 residues long. Germline CDR1 reads LNHDA; CDR2 reads SQIVND (reference sequence). In DNA, the CDR3 is TGTGCCAGTAGTATCACCCTAGCGGGAGACAACGAGCAGTACTTC. Residues: CASSITLAGDNEQYF.

The CDR3 sequence: CASSLGASGRIYNEQFF. In DNA form, the CDR3 reads TGCGCCAGCAGCTTGGGCGCTAGCGGGAGGATCTACAATGAGCAGTTCTTC. The rearrangement uses TRBV5-1 and TRBJ2-1; 11 bases line up with TRBD2. Germline V CDR1 and CDR2: SGHRS, YFSETQ. This CDR3 has 17 amino acids. Trimming cost V 0 bases and J 3 bases; bases outside gene matches: 5.

This clonotype was seen a few times. The rearrangement uses TRBV6-2 or TRBV6-3 and TRBJ2-1; 13 bases map to TRBD2. This CDR3 spans 14 amino acids. In germline, CDR1 is MNHEY, CDR2 SVGEGT. The ends lost 8 bases at V and 4 bases at J; junction bases unmatched: 2. In nucleotides, the CDR3 is TGTGCCAGCCGGGGACTAGCGGGGTACAATGAGCAGTTCTTC. Residues: CASRGLAGYNEQFF.

The sample holds a few counts of this clonotype. The chain employs TRBV11-3 and TRBJ2-3; possible D gene TRBD1, 6 bases. V lost 1 base and J lost 2, with 16 bases in between. The CDR3 extends over 17 amino acids. Per the germline V gene, CDR1 is SGHNT and CDR2 is YENEEA. CDR3 protein: CASSLATTGPPTDTQYF. The CDR3 DNA follows: TGTGCCAGCAGCTTAGCGACTACAGGGCCCCCCACAGATACGCAGTATTTT.

This clonotype turned up a few times. The J gene is TRBJ1-1, the V gene TRBV30, with TRBD1 as a possible D gene (6 bases). The germline V gene has CDR1 GTSNPN and CDR2 SVGIG (reference sequence). The V and J ends lost 2 bases and 4 bases respectively, with 14 bases between them. This CDR3 has 14 residues. This CDR3 is CAWSIGDTSTEAFF. The CDR3 coding sequence is TGTGCCTGGAGTATAGGGGACACAAGCACTGAAGCTTTCTTT.